This T cell receptor beta chain was found in a study of T cells in Graves' hyperthyroidism and ophthalmopathy (dated by TCRdb to 2018 to 2020). Study-level background: Peripheral blood was collected at initial diagnosis, before any treatment. The 95 to 100 discovery patients were randomly split 7:3 into training and test sets. Prospective prediction of ophthalmopathy was tested in an independent validation cohort of 18 to 20 hyperthyroidism patients and 15 to 17 patients who later progressed to ophthalmopathy. The study also compared thyroid tissue and blood T-cell repertoires from five or six Graves' hyperthyroidism patients. Following sampling, methimazole starting at 30 mg daily was given to hyperthyroidism patients, and high-dose intravenous methylprednisolone was given to ophthalmopathy patients. The paper reports TCR Vbeta CDR3 sequencing of roughly 140 peripheral blood samples: approximately 41 ophthalmopathy, 70 to 85 hyperthyroidism and 17 progressor patients. TCR V-J signatures able to tell the groups apart were searched for in a discovery cohort of 90 to 100 patients, of whom around 42 had Graves' ophthalmopathy and more than 55 had stable Graves' hyperthyroidism. Paper-wide results and their limitations: A model built on a 13 V-J signature distinguished ophthalmopathy from stable hyperthyroidism, reaching 85% to 90% sensitivity and about 81% specificity in cross-validation and 80%/75% in testing. No statistical method was used to set the sample size in advance, and investigators knew the group allocation. In validation, the model predicted progression to ophthalmopathy with 65% to 71% sensitivity and roughly 72% specificity, a median of around 6.6 months before onset. Most expanded thyroid clonotypes (frequency above 0.001) were also detected in blood, suggesting blood repertoires may reflect thyroid immune responses.

The CDR3 sequence holds 15 residues, the cysteine and phenylalanine included. The read is trimmed to its CDR3 DNA, 45 bases read in frame from base 1. The junction carries 15 bases between V and J, which are trimmed by 4 bases and 5 bases respectively. Via the germline V gene (reference sequence), CDR1 is SEHNR and CDR2 FQNEAQ. Ophthalmopathy patients had moderately to severely active disease, Clinical Activity Score of at least 3, NOSPECS grade of at least 4, and duration under 3 months. The study excluded patients with uncontrolled infections, other autoimmune diseases, pregnancy or lactation. Diagnoses relied on clinical symptoms, serum thyroxine and TRAb, thyroid ultrasound and orbital computed tomography. PBMCs were separated from 7.5 to 10 ml of fresh peripheral blood using Ficoll-Paque density gradient centrifugation. Trizol reagent was used to extract total RNA, and RNA quality was then checked on an Agilent 2100 Bioanalyzer.

This clonotype has only a few counts. Its antigen has not been determined. No quality values exist for individual bases; no much larger clone is one base distant. The TCR beta CDR3 regions were amplified from RNA transcripts. A first-round RT-PCR of the TCR CDR3 used the HTBI primer set with the Qiagen OneStep RT-PCR kit. A second multiplex PCR round built the libraries, followed by size selection and purification. Sequencing of the libraries was done on an Illumina HiSeq2000 using paired-end 100 bp reads. As for the authors' bioinformatics: SOAPnuke was used to process the raw data, throwing out any read that contained adapters or uncalled bases, had a mean Phred below 15, or lacked an exact constant-primer or identifier match. COPE v1.2.5 was used to merge high-quality paired reads, and clonotypes were defined as unique nucleotide sequences. Clonotypes were aligned to IMGT TRBV, TRBD and TRBJ reference segments using MiTCR v1.1. Only V-J combinations with frequency above 0.0001, covering 98% to 99.2% of repertoires, were analysed. A TCS score was defined as the ratio between F50 (clonal expansion) and ExV (chaos), using BLOSUM62-based TCRdist between CDR3 peptides within each V-J. Welch's t-statistics and random forest reduced 514 V-J features to about 12, which were used in a naive Bayes classifier (R e1071). The public reads were reprocessed in TCRdb via fastp at Q25 and MiXCR, keeping in-frame beta chains. Each entry is one CDR3 protein sequence, shown with its most common DNA and genes. TCRdb, rather than the study authors, made the V and J calls. Here the sample has 600,000 or so distinct CDR3 sequences; 13% to 15% occur a single time. The biggest ten clones account for roughly 7% of the sample.

The V gene is TRBV7-9 and the J gene is TRBJ2-1; TRBD1 is perhaps the D gene, given 5 matching bases. The sample was blood. The clonotype originates from a woman younger than 35 with Graves' ophthalmopathy. The DNA sequence is given as TGTGCCAGCAGCTACCCAGGGTCGGCTAACAATGAGCAGTTCTTC. This yields the protein CASSYPGSANNEQFF.